This T cell receptor (beta chain) was documented in a study of shared clonotypes between healthy human individuals. Study-level background: The study used three CD4 naive, three CD4 memory, two CD8 naive and one CD8 memory plate per donor. Study results and limitations: For sorted subsets, rarefaction showed incomplete sequencing despite large depth. Some naive CD4 clonotypes, around 4.7%, turned up in common across four donors.

CDR1 is SGHTA and CDR2 is FQGTGA in the germline V gene. The CDR3 has 15 amino acids. V was pared by 2 bases and J by 0 bases, with 1 base of the junction left unmatched. CD4+ cell separation produced CD45RA+ naive and CD45RA-negative memory subsets. Produced via immunoSEQ multiplex PCR; TCRdb's table is partial and in-frame only. This sample has 1,500,000 or so clones; approximately 98.5% occur once, and the top ten carry over 0.3%. On this clone itself: What it binds is unknown.

The sample consisted of naive CD4+ T cells sorted from blood. As for subset: CD45RA+ positively selected. The sequence was obtained from a young man in good health. The chain has TRBV7-3 and TRBJ2-4, with 7 bases fitting TRBD2. Here the CDR3 DNA reads TGTGCCAGCAGCTTAGCGGGAGAAGCCAAAAACATTCAGTACTTC. Translation gives CASSLAGEAKNIQYF.